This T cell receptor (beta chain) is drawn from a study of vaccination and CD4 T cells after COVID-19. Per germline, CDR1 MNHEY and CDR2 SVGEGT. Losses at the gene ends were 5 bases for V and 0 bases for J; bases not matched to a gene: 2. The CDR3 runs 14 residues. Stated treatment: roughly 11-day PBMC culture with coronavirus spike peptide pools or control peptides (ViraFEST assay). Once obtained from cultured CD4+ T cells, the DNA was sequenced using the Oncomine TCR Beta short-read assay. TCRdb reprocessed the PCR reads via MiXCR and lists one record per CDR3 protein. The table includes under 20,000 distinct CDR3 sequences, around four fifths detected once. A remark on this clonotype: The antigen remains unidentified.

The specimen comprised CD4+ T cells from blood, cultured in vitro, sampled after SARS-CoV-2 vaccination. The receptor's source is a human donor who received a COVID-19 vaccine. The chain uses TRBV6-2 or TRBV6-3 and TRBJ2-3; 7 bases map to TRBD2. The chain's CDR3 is CASSRGGSTDTQYF. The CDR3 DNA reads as TGTGCCAGCAGTCGGGGAGGGAGCACAGATACGCAGTATTTT.